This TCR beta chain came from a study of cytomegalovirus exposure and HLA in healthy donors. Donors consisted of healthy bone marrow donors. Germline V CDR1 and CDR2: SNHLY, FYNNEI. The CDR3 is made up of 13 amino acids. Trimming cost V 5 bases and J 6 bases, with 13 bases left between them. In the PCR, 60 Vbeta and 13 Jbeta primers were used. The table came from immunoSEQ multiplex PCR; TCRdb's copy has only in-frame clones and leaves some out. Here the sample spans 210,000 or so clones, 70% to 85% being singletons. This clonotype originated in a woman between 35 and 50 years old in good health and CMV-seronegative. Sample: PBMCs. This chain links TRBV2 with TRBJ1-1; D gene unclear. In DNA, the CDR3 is TGTGCCAGCAGTTCCCAGTTGGGAGCTGAAGCTTTCTTT. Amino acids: CASSSQLGAEAFF.